The TCR beta chain described here comes from a study of post-analysis software for immune sequencing data. Background on the study: As for disease course, relapsing-remitting, secondary progressive and progressive-relapsing multiple sclerosis were all included.

General study points: Multiple sclerosis patients showed significantly lower normalized Chao1 diversity than controls did. F measure grouped same-batch samples tightly together. Higher frequency in patients than in controls was seen for 5 or 6 TRBV segments, with TRBV5-6, TRBV5-1 and TRBV20-1 among them.

Unique molecular identifiers featured in each of the TCR beta cDNA libraries. TCRdb redid the calling of the PCR reads with MiXCR, one entry per CDR3 protein. Of 750,000 to 900,000 distinct CDR3 sequences listed, around 46% are singletons. The CDR3 runs to 17 residues. In germline, CDR1 is SGHTA, CDR2 FQGNSA. V trimming: 8 bases; J trimming: 7 bases; junction bases outside the gene matches: 18. Details on this clonotype: Its target is not known.

The rearrangement uses TRBV7-2 and TRBJ2-1, with TRBD1 matching over 9 bases. Sequenced sample: blood. The TCR sequence derives from a girl under 18 with multiple sclerosis. The CDR3 region is CASGPGTGLGRFNEQFF. Here the CDR3 DNA reads TGTGCCAGCGGCCCAGGGACAGGGCTGGGCAGGTTTAATGAGCAGTTCTTC.